This T cell receptor (beta chain) was retrieved from a study of OX40 agonist ivuxolimab in advanced cancers. The overall study: Participants, 82.7% male, averaged roughly 55 years of age, ranging from about 23 to 79.

Germline values: CDR1 LGHNA, CDR2 YSLEER. This CDR3 region has 15 residues. Trimming removed 4 bases from V and 5 bases from J; junction bases left unmatched: 4. Method: immunoSEQ multiplex PCR; TCRdb's copy keeps in-frame clones and lacks some. The sample lists about 28,000 clones; 90% to 95% were seen once. Sequencing was performed on CD4+ or CD8+ T cells sorted from blood, taken in a trial of the OX40 agonist ivuxolimab. This rearrangement joins TRBV4-3 to TRBJ2-7, with TRBD2 identical over 14 bases. The receptor comes from an adult with an advanced solid tumor such as melanoma, head and neck, liver or kidney cancer. This CDR3 is CASSRTSGRIHEQYF. DNA for the CDR3: TGCGCCAGCAGCCGGACTAGCGGGAGGATCCACGAGCAGTACTTC.